This TCR beta chain appears in the sequencing data of a study of Tregs in tolerant kidney transplant recipients. General study findings and limits: Findings come from small patient numbers and require larger validation. The most relevant donor-specific Treg TCRbeta repertoire apparently came from expansion with activated donor B cells.

Germline loops: CDR1 LNHDA, CDR2 SQIVND (reference sequence). V gave up 4 bases and J gave up 4 bases, with 8 bases separating them. This CDR3 contains 13 residues. Unstimulated regulatory T cells (CD4+CD25+CD127-), CD4+CD25- non-regulatory cells, CD4 and CD8 cells were FACS-sorted from thawed PBMCs. Profiling relied on immunoSEQ multiplex PCR, and the TCRdb table lists in-frame clones only, not all of them. Of some 66,000 clones listed, roughly 92% are singletons. A remark on this clone: What it binds is not known. Different DNA sequences within this sample yield the same CDR3.

The sample in question was CD8+ T cells from blood, obtained before the transplant. This receptor was obtained from a human donor who received a combined kidney and bone marrow transplant. This chain connects TRBV19 to TRBJ2-1; D uncertain. The CDR3 region is CASSTQLYNEQFF. In DNA form, the CDR3 reads TGTGCCAGTAGTACACAGCTATACAATGAGCAGTTCTTC. Variable domain in full (rest from reference TRBV19 and TRBJ2-1): DGGITQSPKYLFRKEGQNVTLSCEQNLNHDAMYWYRQDPGQGLRLIYYSQIVNDFQKGDIAEGYSVSREKKESFPLTVTSAQKNPTAFYLCASSTQLYNEQFFGPGTRLTVL.